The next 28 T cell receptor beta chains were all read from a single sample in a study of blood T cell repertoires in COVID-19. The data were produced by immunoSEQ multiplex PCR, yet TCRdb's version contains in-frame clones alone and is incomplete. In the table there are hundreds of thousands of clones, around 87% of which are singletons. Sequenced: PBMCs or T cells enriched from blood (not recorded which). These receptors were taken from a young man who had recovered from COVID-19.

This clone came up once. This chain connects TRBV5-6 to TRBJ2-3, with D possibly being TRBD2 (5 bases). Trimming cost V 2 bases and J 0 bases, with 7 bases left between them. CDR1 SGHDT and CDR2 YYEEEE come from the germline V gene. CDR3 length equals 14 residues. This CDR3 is CASSFGDSTDTQYF. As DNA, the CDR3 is TGTGCCAGCAGCTTCGGGGATAGCACAGATACGCAGTATTTT.

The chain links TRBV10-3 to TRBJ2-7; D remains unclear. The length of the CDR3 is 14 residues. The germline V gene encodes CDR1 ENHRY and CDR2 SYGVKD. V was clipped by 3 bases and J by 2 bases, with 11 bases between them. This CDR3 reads CAISDPRVPYEQYF. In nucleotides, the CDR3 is TGTGCCATCAGTGATCCCCGGGTTCCCTACGAGCAGTACTTC.

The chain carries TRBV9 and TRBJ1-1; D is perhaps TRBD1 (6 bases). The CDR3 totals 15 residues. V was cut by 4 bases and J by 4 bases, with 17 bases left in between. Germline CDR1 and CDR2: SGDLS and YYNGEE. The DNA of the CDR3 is TGTGCCAGCAGCAACCGGGACAAATCAGGCACTGAAGCTTTCTTT. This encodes CASSNRDKSGTEAFF.

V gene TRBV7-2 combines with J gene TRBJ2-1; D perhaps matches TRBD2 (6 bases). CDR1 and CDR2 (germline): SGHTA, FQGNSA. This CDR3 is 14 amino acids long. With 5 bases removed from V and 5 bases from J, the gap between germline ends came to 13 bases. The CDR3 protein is CASSPQGLNNEQFF. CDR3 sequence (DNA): TGTGCCAGCAGCCCCCAGGGACTTAACAATGAGCAGTTCTTC.

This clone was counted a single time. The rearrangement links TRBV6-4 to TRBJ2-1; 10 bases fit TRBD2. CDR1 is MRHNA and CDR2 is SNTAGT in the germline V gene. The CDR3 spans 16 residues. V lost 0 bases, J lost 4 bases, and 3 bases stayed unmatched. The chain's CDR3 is CASSDSGLASYNEQFF. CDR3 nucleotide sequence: TGTGCCAGCAGTGACTCGGGACTAGCGTCTTACAATGAGCAGTTCTTC.

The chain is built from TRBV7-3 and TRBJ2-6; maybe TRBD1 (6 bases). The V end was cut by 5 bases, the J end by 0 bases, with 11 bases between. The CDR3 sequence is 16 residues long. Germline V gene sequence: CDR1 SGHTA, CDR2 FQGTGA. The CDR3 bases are TGTGCCAGCAGCGCCGACAGGCCCTCTGGGGCCAACGTCCTGACTTTC. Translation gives CASSADRPSGANVLTF.

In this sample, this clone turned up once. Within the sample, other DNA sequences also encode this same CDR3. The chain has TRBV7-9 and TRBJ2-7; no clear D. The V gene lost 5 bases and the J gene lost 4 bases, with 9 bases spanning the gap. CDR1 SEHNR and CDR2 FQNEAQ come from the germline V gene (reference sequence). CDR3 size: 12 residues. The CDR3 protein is CASSLSTYEQYF. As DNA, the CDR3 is TGTGCCAGCAGCCTTTCAACTTACGAGCAGTACTTC.

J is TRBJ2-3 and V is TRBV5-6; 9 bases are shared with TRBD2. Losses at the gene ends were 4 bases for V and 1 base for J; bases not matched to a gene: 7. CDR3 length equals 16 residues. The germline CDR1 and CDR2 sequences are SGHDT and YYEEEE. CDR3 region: CASSRATSGGTDTQYF. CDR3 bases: TGTGCCAGCAGCCGAGCGACTAGCGGAGGCACAGATACGCAGTATTTT.

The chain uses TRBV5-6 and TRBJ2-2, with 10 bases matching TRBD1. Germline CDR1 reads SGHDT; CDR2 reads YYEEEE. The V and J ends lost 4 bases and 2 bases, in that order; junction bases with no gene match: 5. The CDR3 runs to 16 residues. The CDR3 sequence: CASSPDRGHNTGELFF. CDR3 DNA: TGTGCCAGCAGCCCTGACAGGGGGCATAACACCGGGGAGCTGTTTTTT. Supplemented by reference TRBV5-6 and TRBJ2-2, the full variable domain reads DAGVTQSPTHLIKTRGQQVTLRCSPKSGHDTVSWYQQALGQGPQFIFQYYEEEERQRGNFPDRFSGHQFPNYSSELNVNALLLGDSALYLCASSPDRGHNTGELFFGEGSRLTVL.

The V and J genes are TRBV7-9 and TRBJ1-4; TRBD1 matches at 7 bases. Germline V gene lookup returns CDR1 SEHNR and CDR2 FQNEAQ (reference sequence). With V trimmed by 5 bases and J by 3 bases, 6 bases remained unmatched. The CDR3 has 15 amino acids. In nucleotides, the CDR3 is TGTGCCAGCAGCCCGGGGGGGACAGCTAATGAAAAACTGTTTTTT. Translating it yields CASSPGGTANEKLFF.

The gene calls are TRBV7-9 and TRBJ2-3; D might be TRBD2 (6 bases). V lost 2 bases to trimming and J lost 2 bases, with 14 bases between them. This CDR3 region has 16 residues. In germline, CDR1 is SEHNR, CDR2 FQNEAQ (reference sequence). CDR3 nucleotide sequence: TGTGCCAGCAGCTTACCCGATGGGGGGACCACAGATACGCAGTATTTT. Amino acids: CASSLPDGGTTDTQYF.

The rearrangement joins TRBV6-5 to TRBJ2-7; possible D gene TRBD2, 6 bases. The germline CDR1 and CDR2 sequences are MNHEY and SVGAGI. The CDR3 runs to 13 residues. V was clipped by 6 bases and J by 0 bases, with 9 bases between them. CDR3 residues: CASSETSSYEQYF. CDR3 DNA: TGTGCCAGCAGCGAGACTAGCTCCTACGAGCAGTACTTC.

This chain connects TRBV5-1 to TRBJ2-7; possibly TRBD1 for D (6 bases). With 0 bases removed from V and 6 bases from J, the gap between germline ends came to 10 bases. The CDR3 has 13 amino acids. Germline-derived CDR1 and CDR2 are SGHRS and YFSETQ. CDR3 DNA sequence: TGCGCCAGCAGCTTGGACACAGGGTTCGAGCAGTACTTC. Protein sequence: CASSLDTGFEQYF.

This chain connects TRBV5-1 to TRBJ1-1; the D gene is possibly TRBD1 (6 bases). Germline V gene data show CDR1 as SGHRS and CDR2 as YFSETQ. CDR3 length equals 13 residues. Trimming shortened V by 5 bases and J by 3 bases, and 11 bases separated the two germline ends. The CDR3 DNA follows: TGCGCCAGCAGTGTTACAGGGTACACTGAAGCTTTCTTT. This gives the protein CASSVTGYTEAFF.

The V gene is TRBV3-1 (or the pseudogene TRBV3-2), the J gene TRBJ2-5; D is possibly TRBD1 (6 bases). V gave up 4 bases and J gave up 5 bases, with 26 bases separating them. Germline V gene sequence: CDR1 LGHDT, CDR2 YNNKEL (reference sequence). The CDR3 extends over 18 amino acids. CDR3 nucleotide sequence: TGTGCCAGCAGCCCTAACCGGAACAGGGAATTAGGAAAGGAGACCCAGTACTTC. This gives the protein CASSPNRNRELGKETQYF.

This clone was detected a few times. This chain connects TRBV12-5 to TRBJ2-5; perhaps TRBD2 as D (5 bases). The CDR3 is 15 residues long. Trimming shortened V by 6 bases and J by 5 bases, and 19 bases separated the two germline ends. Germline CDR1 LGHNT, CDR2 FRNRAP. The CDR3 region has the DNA TGTGCTAGTGGGCCTACGACTACCGGGGATGAGACCCAGTACTTC. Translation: CASGPTTTGDETQYF.

CDR3 in amino acids: CASSSGQGATEAFF. CDR3 sequence (DNA): TGTGCCAGCAGCTCTGGACAGGGGGCCACTGAAGCTTTCTTT. J is TRBJ1-1 and V is TRBV28, with 11 positions matching TRBD1. Germline values: CDR1 MDHEN, CDR2 SYDVKM. CDR3 length: 14 amino acids. V was pared by 6 bases and J by 4 bases, with 4 bases of the junction left unmatched.

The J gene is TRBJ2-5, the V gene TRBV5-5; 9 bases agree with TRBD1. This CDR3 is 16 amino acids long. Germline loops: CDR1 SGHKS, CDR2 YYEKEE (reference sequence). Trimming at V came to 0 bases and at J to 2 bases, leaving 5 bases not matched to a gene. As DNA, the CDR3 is TGTGCCAGCAGCTTGGCCCTGGGACAGGGACAAGAGACCCAGTACTTC. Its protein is CASSLALGQGQETQYF.

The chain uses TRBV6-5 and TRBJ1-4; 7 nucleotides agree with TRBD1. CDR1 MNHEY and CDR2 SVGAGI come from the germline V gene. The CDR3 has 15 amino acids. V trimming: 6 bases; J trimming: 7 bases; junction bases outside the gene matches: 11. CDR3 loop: CASRGRTGPAEKLFF. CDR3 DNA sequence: TGTGCCAGCAGGGGTAGGACAGGCCCAGCTGAAAAACTGTTTTTT.

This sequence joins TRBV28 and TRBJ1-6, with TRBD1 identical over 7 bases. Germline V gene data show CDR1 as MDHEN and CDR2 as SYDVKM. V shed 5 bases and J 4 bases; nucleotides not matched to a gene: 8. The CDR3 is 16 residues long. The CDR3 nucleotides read TGTGCCAGCAGTCCAACAGGGGCCCTATATAATTCACCCCTCCACTTT. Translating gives CASSPTGALYNSPLHF.

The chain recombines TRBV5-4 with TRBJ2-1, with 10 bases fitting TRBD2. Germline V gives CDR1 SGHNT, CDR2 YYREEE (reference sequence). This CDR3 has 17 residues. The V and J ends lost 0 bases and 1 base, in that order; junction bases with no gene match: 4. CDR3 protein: CASSLEASGSSYNEQFF. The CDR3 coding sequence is TGTGCCAGCAGCTTGGAGGCTAGCGGGAGTTCCTACAATGAGCAGTTCTTC.

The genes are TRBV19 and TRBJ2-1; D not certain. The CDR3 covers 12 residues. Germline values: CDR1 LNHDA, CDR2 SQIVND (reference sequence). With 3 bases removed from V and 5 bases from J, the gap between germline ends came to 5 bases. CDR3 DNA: TGTGCCAGTAGTATGAGAAACAATGAGCAGTTCTTC. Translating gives CASSMRNNEQFF.

The CDR3 here is CASSPTISTDTQYF. The DNA for the CDR3 is TGTGCCAGTAGTCCGACTATAAGTACAGATACGCAGTATTTT. V usage is TRBV19 and J usage is TRBJ2-3; a possible D gene is TRBD2 (5 bases). Trimming took off 5 bases at V and 3 bases at J, with 12 bases between the two ends. The CDR3 contains 14 residues. Germline-derived CDR1 and CDR2 are LNHDA and SQIVND (reference sequence).

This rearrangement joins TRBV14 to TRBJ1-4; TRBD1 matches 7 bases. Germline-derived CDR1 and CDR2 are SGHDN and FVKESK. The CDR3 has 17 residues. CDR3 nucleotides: TGTGCTCCCGACCCTGACAGGGTCCCTTCGGATAATGAAAAACTGTTTTTT. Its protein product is CAPDPDRVPSDNEKLFF.

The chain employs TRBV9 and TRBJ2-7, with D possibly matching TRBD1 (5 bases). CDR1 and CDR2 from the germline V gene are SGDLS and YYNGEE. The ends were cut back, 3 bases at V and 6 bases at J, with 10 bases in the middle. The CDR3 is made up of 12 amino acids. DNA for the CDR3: TGTGCCAGCAGCGAGTACCAGGGCGAGCAGTACTTC. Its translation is CASSEYQGEQYF.

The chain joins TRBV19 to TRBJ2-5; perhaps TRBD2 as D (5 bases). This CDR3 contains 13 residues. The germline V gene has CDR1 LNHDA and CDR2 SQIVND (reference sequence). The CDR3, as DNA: TGTGCTACCGGAACTAGGGCACAAGAGACCCAGTACTTC. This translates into CATGTRAQETQYF.

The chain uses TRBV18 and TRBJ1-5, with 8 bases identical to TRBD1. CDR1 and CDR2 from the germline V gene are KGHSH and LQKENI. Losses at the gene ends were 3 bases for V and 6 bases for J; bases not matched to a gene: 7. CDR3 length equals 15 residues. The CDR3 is CASSPGQARAQPQHF. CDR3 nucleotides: TGTGCCAGCTCACCGGGACAGGCCCGGGCTCAGCCCCAGCATTTT.

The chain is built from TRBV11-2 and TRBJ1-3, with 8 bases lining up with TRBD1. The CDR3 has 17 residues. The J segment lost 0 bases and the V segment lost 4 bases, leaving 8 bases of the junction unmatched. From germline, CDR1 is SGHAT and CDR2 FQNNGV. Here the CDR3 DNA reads TGTGCCAGCAGCTCCAGGACAGGGTACGGCTCTGGAAACACCATATATTTT. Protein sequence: CASSSRTGYGSGNTIYF.